The T cell receptor beta chain under discussion was sequenced for a study of shared clonotypes between healthy human individuals. In the authors' workflow: ImmunoSEQ only sent back junction sequences with no quality scores, so filtering was done differently. The assay was immunoSEQ multiplex PCR, and TCRdb's table has in-frame clones only and misses some. V, J and clone size were drawn from that table, and D and trimming were deduced from the DNA. The data show about 1.1 million clones, around 77% seen once. Germline values: CDR1 WSHSY, CDR2 SAAADI. The CDR3 is 14 residues long. With 7 bases clipped from V and 5 bases from J, the junction kept 8 bases outside the gene matches. Donors, healthy HIV-negative adults, lacked recent acute infections or vaccinations.

The material sequenced was memory CD4+ T cells from PBMCs. The subset is: CD45RA-negative fraction. This chain connects TRBV10-2 to TRBJ1-1, with 9 positions matching TRBD1. The receptor's source is a man aged 18-30 years in good health. Some clones in this sample may be carry-over from other donors' samples. DNA of the CDR3: TGCGCCAGCACACGACAGGGGGAGGGGACTGAAGCTTTCTTT. This gives the protein CASTRQGEGTEAFF.